Below are 9 T cell receptor beta chains sequenced from a single sample in a study of blood T cell repertoires in COVID-19 (TCRdb year 2020). The library was built by means of the immunoSEQ multiplex PCR assay. TCRdb carries this immuneACCESS record with in-frame sequences only. Its versions omit some clonotypes, under half of them owing to an unresolved V gene in the studies checked, with the rest unexplained. Present in this sample are 62,000 or so clones, about three quarters of which were seen just once. Around 5% of the sample belongs to the ten largest clones. The specimen was peripheral blood. The source is a human donor in a cohort sampled during active COVID-19.

V gene TRBV7-6 combines with J gene TRBJ1-3; D uncertain. Between the trimmed V and J ends, which lost 3 bases and 4 bases, there was a span of 4 bases. The CDR3 spans 12 residues. The germline gives CDR1 SGHVS, CDR2 FNYEAQ. The CDR3 spells CASSLEGNTIYF. The CDR3 DNA sequence: TGTGCCAGCAGCTTGGAGGGAAACACCATATATTTT.

The chain couples TRBV14 to TRBJ1-4, with no clear D. CDR3 size: 13 residues. The V and J ends lost 0 bases and 8 bases respectively, with 7 bases between them. Germline assignment: CDR1 SGHDN and CDR2 FVKESK. The CDR3 spells CASSQDRREKLFF. The CDR3, as DNA: TGTGCCAGCAGCCAAGATAGGAGGGAAAAACTGTTTTTT.

Notes on this clone: One end of the junction fails to match germline, which may point to a read error. J is TRBJ2-2 and V is TRBV7-9; TRBD2 might be the D (6 bases). Germline values: CDR1 SEHNR, CDR2 FQNEAQ (reference sequence). The CDR3 loop spans 17 amino acids. The CDR3 sequence: CASSLAGGMWNPGELFF. The CDR3 nucleotides are TGTGCCAGCAGCTTAGCTGGCGGGATGTGGAACCCCGGGGAGCTGTTTTTT.

This clone was seen a few times. The chain joins TRBV30 to TRBJ2-7, with D perhaps matching TRBD2 (5 bases). The germline V and J ends were trimmed by 4 bases and 7 bases, with 14 bases remaining between them. The germline V gene encodes CDR1 GTSNPN and CDR2 SVGIG (reference sequence). The CDR3 spans 12 residues. CDR3 protein: CAWKAGPGEQYF. CDR3 bases: TGTGCCTGGAAGGCAGGCCCGGGGGAGCAGTACTTC.

The chain is built from TRBV6-5 and TRBJ2-5, with 9 positions matching TRBD1. V trimming: 6 bases; J trimming: 5 bases; junction bases outside the gene matches: 10. This CDR3 comprises 15 residues. The germline V gene has CDR1 MNHEY and CDR2 SVGAGI. The CDR3 loop is CASRTGGGSGETQYF. The CDR3 nucleotides are TGTGCCAGCAGGACAGGGGGTGGAAGTGGGGAGACCCAGTACTTC.

This clone turned up a few times. The chain carries TRBV6-5 and TRBJ1-4; D ambiguous. The CDR3 has 15 amino acids. Germline V gene data show CDR1 as MNHEY and CDR2 as SVGAGI. V lost 5 bases to trimming and J lost 7 bases, with 17 bases between them. In nucleotides, the CDR3 is TGTGCCAGCAGTCCTCAGTCCCGAGGTAGTGAAAAACTGTTTTTT. It encodes CASSPQSRGSEKLFF.

This clone came up a few times. The chain uses TRBV6-5 and TRBJ2-3, with 8 bases identical to TRBD2. Germline V gene sequence: CDR1 MNHEY, CDR2 SVGAGI. The CDR3 totals 15 residues. The junction had 2 bases not matched to a gene; V was cut back by 2 bases and J by 1 base. CDR3 nucleotides: TGTGCCAGCAGTTACATACTAGCGGGCACAGATACGCAGTATTTT. This codes for CASSYILAGTDTQYF.

The genes are TRBV4-1 and TRBJ2-1; perhaps TRBD1 as D (5 bases). CDR1 MGHRA and CDR2 YSYEKL come from the germline V gene. Trimming removed 4 bases from V and 5 bases from J, with 12 bases in between. The CDR3 extends over 14 amino acids. CDR3 nucleotides: TGCGCCAGCAGCCGGCGCCTGACAGACAATGAGCAGTTCTTC. Protein product: CASSRRLTDNEQFF.

The rearrangement links TRBV7-2 to TRBJ1-5; maybe TRBD1 (5 bases). The CDR3 is 14 amino acids. Germline V lookup: CDR1 SGHTA, CDR2 FQGNSA. V lost 5 bases, J lost 2 bases, and 10 bases lay in between. CDR3 in amino acids: CASSPSGGNQPQHF. The CDR3 DNA sequence: TGTGCCAGCAGCCCTTCGGGGGGCAATCAGCCCCAGCATTTT.